Presented here are 20 T cell receptor beta chains from one specimen sequenced in a study of blood T cell repertoires in COVID-19. Assay: immunoSEQ multiplex PCR; the TCRdb copy retains only in-frame clones and omits some. The table has over 100,000 clones, approximately 74% seen once. Sequencing was performed on peripheral blood. Every receptor here comes from a woman in her seventies with acute or convalescent COVID-19.

Only a few counts were recorded for this clone. The J gene is TRBJ1-6, the V gene TRBV9; maybe TRBD1 (6 bases). The CDR3 spans 16 residues. Germline CDR1 is SGDLS and CDR2 is YYNGEE. Trimming shortened V by 4 bases and J by 5 bases, and 16 bases separated the two germline ends. In DNA form, the CDR3 reads TGTGCCAGCAGCCCGGTCCCCAGGGGAGATAATTCACCCCTCCACTTT. This gives the protein CASSPVPRGDNSPLHF.

The chain links TRBV4-3 to TRBJ2-7; 8 bases fit TRBD1. The CDR3 extends over 15 amino acids. Trimming removed 4 bases from V and 3 bases from J; junction bases left unmatched: 8. The germline gives CDR1 LGHNA, CDR2 YSLEER. CDR3 amino acids: CASSLGDRSVYEQYF. The CDR3, as DNA: TGCGCCAGCAGCCTAGGGGACAGGTCTGTCTACGAGCAGTACTTC.

J is TRBJ2-3 and V is TRBV5-6; D gene ambiguous. Germline V gene lookup returns CDR1 SGHDT and CDR2 YYEEEE. The germline V and J ends were trimmed by 1 base and 4 bases, with 13 bases remaining between them. The CDR3 spans 15 residues. In nucleotides, the CDR3 is TGTGCCAGCAGCTTGCCTTCAGGCGCCGCAGATACGCAGTATTTT. Amino acid sequence: CASSLPSGAADTQYF. Full variable domain (missing parts from reference TRBV5-6 and TRBJ2-3): DAGVTQSPTHLIKTRGQQVTLRCSPKSGHDTVSWYQQALGQGPQFIFQYYEEEERQRGNFPDRFSGHQFPNYSSELNVNALLLGDSALYLCASSLPSGAADTQYFGPGTRLTVL.

The gene calls are TRBV28 and TRBJ1-2; 10 positions match TRBD1. The length of the CDR3 is 15 residues. V trimming: 5 bases; J trimming: 3 bases; junction bases outside the gene matches: 6. Per germline, CDR1 MDHEN and CDR2 SYDVKM. The DNA of the CDR3 is TGTGCCAGCAGTAGGGGGGACAGGGGACACTATGGCTACACCTTC. Its protein product is CASSRGDRGHYGYTF.

The rearrangement links TRBV2 to TRBJ2-7, with TRBD1 matching over 9 bases. Trimming removed 6 bases from V and 6 bases from J; junction bases left unmatched: 3. The length of the CDR3 is 12 residues. CDR1 and CDR2 (germline): SNHLY, FYNNEI. CDR3 sequence: CASRLDRGEQYF. The CDR3 DNA sequence: TGTGCCAGCAGGTTGGACAGGGGCGAGCAGTACTTC.

V is TRBV10-3 and J is TRBJ1-2; 7 bases fit TRBD1. V shed 0 bases, J shed 0 bases, and the junction held 1 base outside the gene matches. CDR1 ENHRY and CDR2 SYGVKD come from the germline V gene. The CDR3 is made up of 15 amino acids. This chain's CDR3 is CAISESTGTNYGYTF. The CDR3 coding sequence is TGTGCCATCAGTGAGTCGACAGGGACTAACTATGGCTACACCTTC.

This chain uses TRBV27 with TRBJ2-1, with a tentative D call TRBD2 (7 bases). CDR3 length equals 16 residues. Trimming cost V 5 bases and J 2 bases, with 16 bases left between them. Germline lookup yields CDR1 MNHEY and CDR2 SMNVEV (reference sequence). Here the CDR3 reads CASSPIGGGPYNEQFF. CDR3 DNA sequence: TGTGCCAGCAGTCCCATCGGCGGGGGCCCCTACAATGAGCAGTTCTTC.

The chain recombines TRBV27 with TRBJ2-2, with 8 bases that match TRBD2. The CDR3 loop spans 14 amino acids. Germline V gives CDR1 MNHEY, CDR2 SMNVEV (reference sequence). V dropped 2 bases and J dropped 7; count of bases not matched to a gene: 3. The CDR3 is CASSLGLAGGELFF. Written as DNA, the CDR3 is TGTGCCAGCAGTTTAGGACTAGCCGGCGGGGAGCTGTTTTTT.

The gene calls are TRBV28 and TRBJ1-1; 7 bases are shared with TRBD1. The CDR3 spans 14 residues. J lost 8 bases, V lost 1 base, and 7 bases had no gene match. Germline V lookup: CDR1 MDHEN, CDR2 SYDVKM. The CDR3 reads CASSLSSDRREAFF. The DNA for the CDR3 is TGTGCCAGCAGTTTATCCTCGGACAGGCGGGAAGCTTTCTTT.

The chain employs TRBV5-5 and TRBJ1-5; tentative D call: TRBD1 (6 bases). V was clipped by 3 bases and J by 1 base, with 11 bases between them. The CDR3 is 15 amino acids. CDR1 is SGHKS and CDR2 is YYEKEE in the germline V gene (reference sequence). CDR3 amino acids: CASSSQQGSNQPQHF. CDR3 nucleotides: TGTGCCAGCAGCTCCCAACAGGGAAGCAATCAGCCCCAGCATTTT.

This chain joins TRBV5-6 and TRBJ2-7, with D possibly matching TRBD2 (6 bases). The CDR3 covers 15 residues. The V end was cut by 2 bases, the J end by 4 bases, with 16 bases between. Germline V gene data show CDR1 as SGHDT and CDR2 as YYEEEE. As DNA, the CDR3 is TGTGCCAGCAGCTTTCCTTTAATGGGAGGATACGAGCAGTACTTC. This codes for CASSFPLMGGYEQYF. The variable domain in full, with the rest retrieved from reference TRBV5-6 and TRBJ2-7, is DAGVTQSPTHLIKTRGQQVTLRCSPKSGHDTVSWYQQALGQGPQFIFQYYEEEERQRGNFPDRFSGHQFPNYSSELNVNALLLGDSALYLCASSFPLMGGYEQYFGPGTRLTVT.

The J gene is TRBJ2-1, the V gene TRBV11-2; unclear D gene. The germline CDR1 and CDR2 sequences are SGHAT and FQNNGV. Trimming removed 5 bases from V and 8 bases from J, with 7 bases in between. CDR3 length: 11 residues. The CDR3 here is CASSKSYEQFF. CDR3 DNA sequence: TGTGCCAGCAGCAAGAGTTATGAGCAGTTCTTC.

The chain recombines TRBV6-6 with TRBJ2-7; 8 nucleotides match TRBD1. This CDR3 is built from 14 residues. CDR1 is MNHNY and CDR2 is SVGAGI in the germline V gene (reference sequence). V lost 0 bases and J lost 7; bases outside the gene matches: 5. The CDR3 loop is CASSYSGTGREQYF. In DNA, the CDR3 is TGTGCCAGCAGTTACTCGGGGACAGGTCGGGAGCAGTACTTC.

This clone was seen more than once but under ten times. This rearrangement joins TRBV27 to TRBJ1-5; a weak D match, TRBD1 (5 bases). This CDR3 is built from 16 residues. Trimming left V 5 bases short and J 2 bases short, with 16 bases between. Germline loops: CDR1 MNHEY, CDR2 SMNVEV (reference sequence). The CDR3 DNA sequence: TGTGCCAGCAGTCCGCTATCGGGGGGAGGCAATCAGCCCCAGCATTTT. Amino acids: CASSPLSGGGNQPQHF.

V usage is TRBV30 and J usage is TRBJ1-2; 7 nucleotides align to TRBD1. Germline V CDR1 and CDR2: GTSNPN, SVGIG (reference sequence). After removal of 3 bases from V and 5 bases from J, the junction contained 15 bases not matched to a gene. The CDR3 runs to 16 residues. The CDR3 spells CAWRRLAGGIHYGYTF. The CDR3 DNA reads TGTGCCTGGAGGAGGTTAGCAGGGGGGATTCATTATGGCTACACCTTC.

CDR3 sequence reads: CASSLGGTGTSAAQHF. CDR3 in DNA: TGTGCCAGCAGCTTGGGTGGGACAGGGACTAGCGCGGCCCAGCATTTT. V and J are TRBV7-9 and TRBJ1-5; TRBD1 aligns across 9 bases. V lost 3 bases and J lost 11; bases outside the gene matches: 14. This CDR3 has 16 amino acids. Germline V gene lookup returns CDR1 SEHNR and CDR2 FQNEAQ (reference sequence).

This chain links TRBV5-1 with TRBJ2-6, with 10 bases aligning to TRBD1. This CDR3 comprises 17 residues. Germline CDR1 is SGHRS and CDR2 is YFSETQ. The J segment lost 4 bases and the V segment lost 0 bases, leaving 4 bases of the junction unmatched. In DNA, the CDR3 is TGCGCCAGCAGCTTGGTCGGACAGGGGGAAGGGGCCAACGTCCTGACTTTC. Translated, it gives CASSLVGQGEGANVLTF.

In this sample, this clone turned up a few times. This chain joins TRBV12-3 or TRBV12-4 and TRBJ2-7, with a possible D match to TRBD1 (5 bases). V was shortened by 5 bases and J by 4 bases, with 12 bases between the two germline ends. This CDR3 contains 13 residues. For the CDR3, the DNA is TGTGCCAGCAGTGGGCAGGGCAGGTACGAGCAGTACTTC. This encodes CASSGQGRYEQYF.

With respect to this clone: This same CDR3 is encoded by further DNA sequences in the sample. J is TRBJ1-1 and V is TRBV29-1; no firm D call. The CDR3 length is 13 residues. CDR1 is SQVTM and CDR2 is ANQGSEA in the germline V gene. The V gene lost 4 bases and the J gene lost 3 bases, with 12 bases spanning the gap. The CDR3 sequence: CSVGVGRDTEAFF. CDR3 DNA sequence: TGCAGCGTTGGGGTAGGGCGGGACACTGAAGCTTTCTTT.

J is TRBJ1-3 and V is TRBV4-1, with 7 bases lining up with TRBD1. Trimming cost V 3 bases and J 0 bases; bases outside gene matches: 5. The germline gives CDR1 MGHRA, CDR2 YSYEKL. The CDR3 has 16 amino acids. The CDR3 bases are TGCGCCAGCAGCCAGTCGACAGGGATCTCTGGAAACACCATATATTTT. Translated, it gives CASSQSTGISGNTIYF.